The 21 T cell receptor beta chains in this list originate from one sample, sequenced in a study of blood T cell repertoires in COVID-19. Measured with immunoSEQ multiplex PCR; TCRdb has only the in-frame clones, and not every one. The sample lists under 300,000 clones, around 81% occurring once. Source material: peripheral blood. Receptors were obtained from an older woman with active or convalescent COVID-19.

The chain uses TRBV24-1 and TRBJ1-5, with no clear D. CDR3 length: 14 amino acids. V shed 5 bases and J shed 0 bases, with 7 bases lying between them. The germline V gene encodes CDR1 KGHDR and CDR2 SFDVKD. The CDR3 reads CATSAPGSNQPQHF. The CDR3 DNA reads as TGTGCCACCAGTGCTCCCGGTAGCAATCAGCCCCAGCATTTT.

This chain connects TRBV5-6 to TRBJ1-2; possible D gene TRBD1, 6 bases. V lost 3 bases and J lost 8, with 14 bases in between. Germline V gene lookup returns CDR1 SGHDT and CDR2 YYEEEE. This CDR3 is 13 amino acids long. This CDR3 is CASSSRQVGGYTF. The CDR3 DNA follows: TGTGCCAGCAGCTCGAGACAGGTGGGAGGCTACACCTTC.

The rearrangement joins TRBV9 to TRBJ2-5; possible D gene TRBD1, 7 bases. Germline V CDR1 and CDR2: SGDLS, YYNGEE. V gave up 2 bases and J gave up 7 bases, with 12 bases separating them. This CDR3 has 13 residues. CDR3 DNA: TGTGCCAGCAGCGTGGAGGGGGCCGGGACCCAGTACTTC. Its translation: CASSVEGAGTQYF.

The chain has TRBV7-9 and TRBJ2-1; D is possibly TRBD1 (5 bases). CDR1 is SEHNR, CDR2 FQNEAQ, per germline (reference sequence). V was pared by 0 bases and J by 8 bases, with 14 bases between. The CDR3 covers 15 residues. The CDR3, as DNA: TGTGCCAGCAGCTTAGCCTCCTTGCTAGGGGATGAGCAGTTCTTC. This translates into CASSLASLLGDEQFF. The full variable domain, rest sourced from reference TRBV7-9 and TRBJ2-1, is DTGVSQNPRHKITKRGQNVTFRCDPISEHNRLYWYRQTLGQGPEFLTYFQNEAQLEKSRLLSDRFSAERPKGSFSTLEIQRTEQGDSAMYLCASSLASLLGDEQFFGPGTRLTVL.

The chain recombines TRBV3-1 (or the pseudogene TRBV3-2) with TRBJ1-1; D remains unclear. Trimming left V 6 bases short and J 1 base short, with 6 bases between. This CDR3 region has 12 residues. In germline, CDR1 is LGHDT, CDR2 YNNKEL (reference sequence). The CDR3 spells CASRESNTEAFF. The CDR3 DNA reads TGTGCCAGCAGGGAGTCGAACACTGAAGCTTTCTTT.

The chain combines TRBV19 with TRBJ2-1; TRBD1 agrees at 8 bases. There are 14 residues in the CDR3. Per the germline V gene, CDR1 is LNHDA and CDR2 is SQIVND (reference sequence). With V trimmed by 4 bases and J by 7 bases, 6 bases remained unmatched. The CDR3 loop reads CASSRRTGMNEQFF. The DNA for the CDR3 is TGTGCCAGTAGTAGAAGGACAGGGATGAATGAGCAGTTCTTC.

The chain couples TRBV30 to TRBJ1-1; tentative D call: TRBD1 (5 bases). The germline V and J ends were trimmed by 2 bases and 5 bases, with 15 bases remaining between them. CDR3 length: 14 amino acids. CDR1 and CDR2 (germline): GTSNPN, SVGIG (reference sequence). The chain's CDR3 is CAWSKGLGGTEAFF. The CDR3 nucleotides read TGTGCCTGGAGTAAGGGTTTGGGGGGTACTGAAGCTTTCTTT. Complete variable domain (other parts from reference TRBV30 and TRBJ1-1): SQTIHQWPATLVQPVGSPLSLECTVEGTSNPNLYWYRQAAGRGLQLLFYSVGIGQISSEVPQNLSASRPQDRQFILSSKKLLLSDSGFYLCAWSKGLGGTEAFFGQGTRLTVV.

This clone was picked up one time. The chain carries TRBV19 and TRBJ1-5; D uncertain. The CDR3 has 14 residues. CDR1 is LNHDA and CDR2 is SQIVND in the germline V gene (reference sequence). V lost 3 bases and J 0 bases, leaving 6 bases between the germline ends. The CDR3 reads CASSIGHSNQPQHF. CDR3 DNA sequence: TGTGCCAGTAGTATCGGTCATAGCAATCAGCCCCAGCATTTT.

The chain employs TRBV3-1 (or the pseudogene TRBV3-2) and TRBJ1-1; 9 bases are shared with TRBD1. Germline lookup yields CDR1 LGHDT and CDR2 YNNKEL (reference sequence). The length of the CDR3 is 15 residues. J lost 5 bases, V lost 5 bases, and 9 bases had no gene match. This chain's CDR3 is CASSEYRGQGTEAFF. DNA of the CDR3: TGTGCCAGCAGCGAATACAGGGGGCAAGGGACTGAAGCTTTCTTT.

The J gene is TRBJ2-7, the V gene TRBV5-1; 8 bases are a match to TRBD2. Trimming cost V 3 bases and J 1 base; bases outside gene matches: 12. The germline CDR1 and CDR2 sequences are SGHRS and YFSETQ. CDR3 length: 17 amino acids. CDR3: CASSSDPSGGTSYEQYF. CDR3 bases: TGCGCCAGCAGCTCAGACCCTTCGGGGGGGACATCCTACGAGCAGTACTTC.

The chain joins TRBV6-5 to TRBJ1-1, with a weak D call TRBD1 (5 bases). Germline CDR1 MNHEY, CDR2 SVGAGI. Trimming removed 10 bases from V and 2 bases from J, with 20 bases in between. There are 15 residues in the CDR3. The chain's CDR3 is CATHSPGVLNTEAFF. CDR3 nucleotide sequence: TGTGCCACTCATTCACCGGGGGTACTTAACACTGAAGCTTTCTTT.

The CDR3 spells CASSLAGNTDTQYF. The CDR3 coding sequence is TGTGCCAGCAGCTTAGCGGGGAACACAGATACGCAGTATTTT. This chain joins TRBV3-1 (or the pseudogene TRBV3-2) and TRBJ2-3; 8 bases agree with TRBD2. V lost 5 bases to trimming and J lost 2 bases; unmatched junction nucleotides: 3. CDR1 is LGHDT and CDR2 is YNNKEL in the germline V gene (reference sequence). CDR3 length: 14 amino acids.

This chain uses TRBV7-8 with TRBJ1-1; D unclear. Germline V gene lookup returns CDR1 SGHVS and CDR2 FQNEAQ. There are 13 residues in the CDR3. The V end lost 5 bases, the J end lost 9 bases, and 16 bases lay between the germline ends. CDR3 sequence reads: CASSPLSNAKAFF. In DNA, the CDR3 is TGTGCCAGCAGCCCCCTATCTAACGCTAAAGCTTTCTTT.

This clone showed up just once. The CDR3 here is CASSQPLRSLRDNYGYTF. The CDR3, as DNA: TGTGCCAGCAGCCAACCTCTAAGATCCCTCAGGGATAACTATGGCTACACCTTC. This sequence joins TRBV3-1 (or the pseudogene TRBV3-2) and TRBJ1-2, with a weak D call TRBD1 (5 bases). The CDR3 is 18 amino acids. In germline, CDR1 is LGHDT, CDR2 YNNKEL (reference sequence). The V and J ends lost 2 bases and 1 base respectively, with 20 bases between them.

The CDR3 region is CAWPRGGAYGYTF. CDR3 DNA sequence: TGTGCCTGGCCTAGGGGGGGCGCCTATGGCTACACCTTC. V and J are TRBV30 and TRBJ1-2, with D perhaps matching TRBD1 (6 bases). V was clipped by 5 bases and J by 4 bases, with 14 bases between them. Germline CDR1 and CDR2: GTSNPN and SVGIG (reference sequence). The CDR3 totals 13 residues.

The V and J genes are TRBV12-5 and TRBJ2-7; TRBD1 agrees at 9 bases. V dropped 1 base and J dropped 6; count of bases not matched to a gene: 4. Per germline, CDR1 LGHNT and CDR2 FRNRAP. The CDR3 covers 14 residues. The CDR3 DNA sequence: TGTGCTAGTGGTTTGGGGACAGGGGCGATCGAGCAGTACTTC. Residues: CASGLGTGAIEQYF.

This clone was recorded a few times. V gene TRBV7-9 combines with J gene TRBJ2-6, with D unclear. The length of the CDR3 is 14 residues. The V gene lost 2 bases and the J gene lost 2 bases, with 4 bases spanning the gap. From germline, CDR1 is SEHNR and CDR2 FQNEAQ (reference sequence). CDR3 in amino acids: CASSLRAGANVLTF. In nucleotides, the CDR3 is TGTGCCAGCAGCTTACGAGCTGGGGCCAACGTCCTGACTTTC.

The chain links TRBV6-5 to TRBJ1-2; a weak D match, TRBD1 (5 bases). Germline values: CDR1 MNHEY, CDR2 SVGAGI. The V and J ends lost 0 bases and 3 bases respectively, with 8 bases between them. The length of the CDR3 is 14 residues. CDR3 nucleotide sequence: TGTGCCAGCAGTTACTCGACCAGGGACTATGGCTACACCTTC. The encoded protein is CASSYSTRDYGYTF.

V gene TRBV29-1 combines with J gene TRBJ2-6, with D hard to call. Germline CDR1 reads SQVTM; CDR2 reads ANQGSEA. V was trimmed by 3 bases and J by 2 bases, leaving 2 bases between them. This CDR3 has 12 residues. The CDR3 loop reads CSVDTGANVLTF. CDR3 coding DNA: TGCAGCGTTGATACTGGGGCCAACGTCCTGACTTTC.

The chain links TRBV30 to TRBJ2-5, with D maybe TRBD1 (5 bases). The CDR3 runs 15 residues. The germline V gene encodes CDR1 GTSNPN and CDR2 SVGIG (reference sequence). The V end lost 0 bases, the J end lost 5 bases, and 16 bases lay between the germline ends. The CDR3 region has the DNA TGTGCCTGGAGTGTTAGGGGCATTGTGGGGGAGACCCAGTACTTC. It is translated as CAWSVRGIVGETQYF. Full variable domain (missing parts from reference TRBV30 and TRBJ2-5): SQTIHQWPATLVQPVGSPLSLECTVEGTSNPNLYWYRQAAGRGLQLLFYSVGIGQISSEVPQNLSASRPQDRQFILSSKKLLLSDSGFYLCAWSVRGIVGETQYFGPGTRLLVL.

This clone was detected only a few times. V and J are TRBV11-2 and TRBJ2-5; 10 positions match TRBD2. This CDR3 is 16 amino acids long. Germline V lookup: CDR1 SGHAT, CDR2 FQNNGV. Trimming took 4 bases from V and 3 from J; bases not matched to a gene: 8. The CDR3 here is CASSSPRLAGEETQYF. The CDR3, as DNA: TGTGCCAGCAGCTCTCCCCGTCTAGCGGGGGAAGAGACCCAGTACTTC.